The clone carrying this T cell receptor beta chain appeared a few times. The antigen remains unidentified. This sample is drawn from a study of T cells after yellow fever vaccination. Findings and limits, study-wide: Abundant clonotypes (contaminants from the bulk population) could be present in FACS-sorted repertoires. Subsequent to the booster, the majority of primary-vaccination clones reappeared (around 97% CD4, 88% CD8).

Production of TCR cDNA was by 5'RACE template switching, which also added a universal primer site and UMIs. TCRdb passed the 5' RACE reads through MiXCR, listing each CDR3 protein once. The data contain about 580,000 distinct CDR3 sequences, less than 20% of them singletons. The CDR3 sequence is 13 residues long. Looked up from germline, CDR1 is SGHRS and CDR2 is YFSETQ. Trimming cost V 4 bases and J 6 bases, with 11 bases left between them. The sample was PBMCs, taken around 5 days after the first yellow fever vaccination. This clonotype was sampled from a man aged 18-30 years who received the YFV17D yellow fever vaccine. The chain couples TRBV5-1 to TRBJ1-5; D is unclear. CDR3 coding DNA: TGCGCCAGCAGCGTCCACTCCGGTCAGCCCCAGCATTTT. Its protein product is CASSVHSGQPQHF.